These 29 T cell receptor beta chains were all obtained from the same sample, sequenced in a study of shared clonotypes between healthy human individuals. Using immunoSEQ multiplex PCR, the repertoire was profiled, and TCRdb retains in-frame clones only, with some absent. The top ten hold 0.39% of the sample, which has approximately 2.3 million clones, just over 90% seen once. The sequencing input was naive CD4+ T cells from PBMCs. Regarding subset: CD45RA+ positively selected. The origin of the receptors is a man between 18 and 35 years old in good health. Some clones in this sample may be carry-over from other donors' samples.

The CDR3: CASSPSGPNTEAFF. CDR3 bases: TGTGCCAGCAGCCCGAGCGGACCTAACACTGAAGCTTTCTTT. The chain recombines TRBV7-9 with TRBJ1-1; the D is unclear. Trimming cost V 5 bases and J 2 bases, with 12 bases left between them. Germline CDR1 and CDR2: SEHNR and FQNEAQ (reference sequence). The CDR3 consists of 14 residues.

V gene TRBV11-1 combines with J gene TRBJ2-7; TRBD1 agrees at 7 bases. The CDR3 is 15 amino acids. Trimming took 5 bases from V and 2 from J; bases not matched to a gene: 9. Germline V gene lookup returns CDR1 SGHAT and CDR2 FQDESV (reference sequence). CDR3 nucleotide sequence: TGTGCCAGCAGCCAAAAGGTGGGACAGACCTACGAGCAGTACTTC. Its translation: CASSQKVGQTYEQYF.

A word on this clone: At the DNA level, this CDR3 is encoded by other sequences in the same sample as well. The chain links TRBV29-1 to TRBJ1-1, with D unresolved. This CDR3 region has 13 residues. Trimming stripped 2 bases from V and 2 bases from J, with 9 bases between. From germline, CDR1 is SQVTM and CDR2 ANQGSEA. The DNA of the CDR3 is TGCAGCGTTGAACGGGGTGTAAACACTGAAGCTTTCTTT. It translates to CSVERGVNTEAFF. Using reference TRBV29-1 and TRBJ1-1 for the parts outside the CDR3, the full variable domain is SAVISQKPSRDICQRGTSLTIQCQVDSQVTMMFWYRQQPGQSLTLIATANQGSEATYESGFVIDKFPISRPNLTFSTLTVSNMSPEDSSIYLCSVERGVNTEAFFGQGTRLTVV.

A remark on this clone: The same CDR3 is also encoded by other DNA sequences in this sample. CDR3 sequence (DNA): TGCGCCAGCAGCCAAGACGGGAACACTGAAGCTTTCTTT. Translated: CASSQDGNTEAFF. The chain has TRBV4-3 and TRBJ1-1; D gene ambiguous. The germline gives CDR1 LGHNA, CDR2 YSLEER. The length of the CDR3 is 13 residues. Between the trimmed V and J ends, which lost 0 bases and 1 base, there was a span of 3 bases.

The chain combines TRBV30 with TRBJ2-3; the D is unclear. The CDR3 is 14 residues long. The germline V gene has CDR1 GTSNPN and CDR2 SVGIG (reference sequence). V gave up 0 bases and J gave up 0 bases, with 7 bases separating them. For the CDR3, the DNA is TGTGCCTGGAGTGTACTCCGAAGCACAGATACGCAGTATTTT. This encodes CAWSVLRSTDTQYF.

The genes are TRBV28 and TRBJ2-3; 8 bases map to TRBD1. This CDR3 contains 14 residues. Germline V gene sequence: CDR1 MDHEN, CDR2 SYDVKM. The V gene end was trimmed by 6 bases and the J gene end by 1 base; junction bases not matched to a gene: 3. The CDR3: CASSDRGGTDTQYF. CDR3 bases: TGTGCCAGCAGCGACAGGGGTGGCACAGATACGCAGTATTTT. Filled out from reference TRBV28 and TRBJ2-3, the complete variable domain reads DVKVTQSSRYLVKRTGEKVFLECVQDMDHENMFWYRQDPGLGLRLIYFSYDVKMKEKGDIPEGYSVSREKKERFSLILESASTNQTSMYLCASSDRGGTDTQYFGPGTRLTVL.

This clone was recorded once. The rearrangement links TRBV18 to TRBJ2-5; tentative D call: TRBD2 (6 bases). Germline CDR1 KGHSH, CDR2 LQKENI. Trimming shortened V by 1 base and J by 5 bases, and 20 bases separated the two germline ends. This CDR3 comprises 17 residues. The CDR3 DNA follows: TGTGCCAGCTCACCACTGGCGCCGGGAGTGGGTGCGGAGACCCAGTACTTC. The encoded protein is CASSPLAPGVGAETQYF.

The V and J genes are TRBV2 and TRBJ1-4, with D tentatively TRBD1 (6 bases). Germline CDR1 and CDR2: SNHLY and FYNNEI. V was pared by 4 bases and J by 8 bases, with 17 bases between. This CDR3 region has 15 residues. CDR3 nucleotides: TGTGCCAGCAGTGGGGGAGGCGCCGGGGGCGAAAAACTGTTTTTT. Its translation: CASSGGGAGGEKLFF.

The CDR3 bases are TGTGCCAGCACCGGGACAGGGGATATTAAAGCTTTCTTT. It specifies CASTGTGDIKAFF. This rearrangement joins TRBV28 to TRBJ1-1; 10 positions agree with TRBD1. V dropped 7 bases and J dropped 9; count of bases not matched to a gene: 8. The CDR3 length is 13 residues. Per the germline V gene, CDR1 is MDHEN and CDR2 is SYDVKM.

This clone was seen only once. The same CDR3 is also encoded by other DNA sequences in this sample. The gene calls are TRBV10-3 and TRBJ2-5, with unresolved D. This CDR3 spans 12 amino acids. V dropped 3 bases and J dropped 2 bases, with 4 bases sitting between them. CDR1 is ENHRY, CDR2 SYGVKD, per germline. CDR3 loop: CAISEGQETQYF. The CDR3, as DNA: TGTGCCATCAGTGAAGGGCAAGAGACCCAGTACTTC.

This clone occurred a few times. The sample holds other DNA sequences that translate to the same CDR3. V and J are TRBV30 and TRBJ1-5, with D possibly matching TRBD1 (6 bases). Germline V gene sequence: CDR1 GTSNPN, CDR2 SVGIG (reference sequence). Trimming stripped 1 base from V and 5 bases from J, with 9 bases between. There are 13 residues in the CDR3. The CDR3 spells CAWSARGDQPQHF. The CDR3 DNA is TGTGCCTGGAGTGCCAGGGGAGATCAGCCCCAGCATTTT. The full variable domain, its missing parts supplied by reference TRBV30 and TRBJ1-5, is SQTIHQWPATLVQPVGSPLSLECTVEGTSNPNLYWYRQAAGRGLQLLFYSVGIGQISSEVPQNLSASRPQDRQFILSSKKLLLSDSGFYLCAWSARGDQPQHFGDGTRLSIL.

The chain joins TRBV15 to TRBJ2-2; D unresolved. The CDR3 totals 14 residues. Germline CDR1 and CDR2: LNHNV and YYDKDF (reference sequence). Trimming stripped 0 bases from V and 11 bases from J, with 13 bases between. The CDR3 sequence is CATSRDPGHNELFF. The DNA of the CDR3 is TGTGCCACCAGCAGAGATCCCGGCCATAATGAGCTGTTTTTT.

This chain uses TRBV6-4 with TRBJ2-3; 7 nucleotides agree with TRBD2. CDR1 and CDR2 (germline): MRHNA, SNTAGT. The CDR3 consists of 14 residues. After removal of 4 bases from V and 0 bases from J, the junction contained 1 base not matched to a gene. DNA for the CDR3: TGTGCCAGCAGTGTGGGACTAAGCACAGATACGCAGTATTTT. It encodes CASSVGLSTDTQYF.

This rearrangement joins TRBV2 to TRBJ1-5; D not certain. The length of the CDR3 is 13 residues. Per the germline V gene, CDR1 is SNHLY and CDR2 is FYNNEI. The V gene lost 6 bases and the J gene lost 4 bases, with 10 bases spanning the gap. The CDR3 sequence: CASSSRSNQPQHF. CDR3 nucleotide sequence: TGTGCCAGCAGCTCCAGGTCGAATCAGCCCCAGCATTTT.

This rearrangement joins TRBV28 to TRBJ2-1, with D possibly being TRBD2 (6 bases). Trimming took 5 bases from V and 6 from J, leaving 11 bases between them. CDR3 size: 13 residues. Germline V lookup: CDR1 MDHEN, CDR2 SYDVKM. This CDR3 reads CASSGGTRNEQFF. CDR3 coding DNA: TGTGCCAGCAGTGGGGGGACGCGCAATGAGCAGTTCTTC.

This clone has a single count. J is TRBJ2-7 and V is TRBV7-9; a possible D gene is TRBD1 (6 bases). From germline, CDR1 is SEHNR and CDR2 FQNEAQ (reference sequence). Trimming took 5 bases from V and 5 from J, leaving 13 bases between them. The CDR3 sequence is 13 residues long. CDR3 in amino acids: CASSITGSHEQYF. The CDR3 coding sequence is TGTGCCAGCAGCATAACAGGGTCCCACGAGCAGTACTTC. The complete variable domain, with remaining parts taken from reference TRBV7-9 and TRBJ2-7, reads DTGVSQNPRHKITKRGQNVTFRCDPISEHNRLYWYRQTLGQGPEFLTYFQNEAQLEKSRLLSDRFSAERPKGSFSTLEIQRTEQGDSAMYLCASSITGSHEQYFGPGTRLTVT.

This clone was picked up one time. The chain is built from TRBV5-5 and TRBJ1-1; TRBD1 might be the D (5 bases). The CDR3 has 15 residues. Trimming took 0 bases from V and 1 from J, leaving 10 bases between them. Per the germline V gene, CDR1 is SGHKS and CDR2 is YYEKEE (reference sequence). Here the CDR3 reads CASSLVGAGNTEAFF. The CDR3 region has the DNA TGTGCCAGCAGCTTGGTAGGGGCGGGGAACACTGAAGCTTTCTTT.

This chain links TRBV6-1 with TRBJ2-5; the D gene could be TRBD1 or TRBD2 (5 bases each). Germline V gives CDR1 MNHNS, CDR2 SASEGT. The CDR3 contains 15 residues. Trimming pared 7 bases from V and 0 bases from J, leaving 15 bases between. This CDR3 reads CASIPGTVYQETQYF. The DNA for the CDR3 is TGTGCCAGCATCCCCGGGACCGTGTACCAAGAGACCCAGTACTTC.

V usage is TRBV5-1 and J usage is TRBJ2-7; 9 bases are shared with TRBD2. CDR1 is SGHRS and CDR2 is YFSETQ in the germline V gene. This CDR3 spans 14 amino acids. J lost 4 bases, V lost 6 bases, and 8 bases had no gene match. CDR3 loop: CASTQDAGGYEQYF. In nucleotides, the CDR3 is TGCGCCAGCACCCAAGATGCGGGAGGGTACGAGCAGTACTTC.

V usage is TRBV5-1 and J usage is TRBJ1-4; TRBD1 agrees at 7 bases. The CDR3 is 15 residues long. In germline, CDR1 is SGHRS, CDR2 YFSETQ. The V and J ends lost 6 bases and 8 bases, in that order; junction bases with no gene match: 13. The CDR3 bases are TGCGCCAGCACCCCCCGGACAGGAGGGAAGGAAAAACTGTTTTTT. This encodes CASTPRTGGKEKLFF.

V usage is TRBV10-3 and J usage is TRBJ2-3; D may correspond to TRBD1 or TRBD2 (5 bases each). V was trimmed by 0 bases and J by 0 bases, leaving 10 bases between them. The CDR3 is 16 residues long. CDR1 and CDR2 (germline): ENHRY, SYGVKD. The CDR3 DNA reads TGTGCCATCAGTGAGTCGGGGACGGTGAGCACAGATACGCAGTATTTT. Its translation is CAISESGTVSTDTQYF.

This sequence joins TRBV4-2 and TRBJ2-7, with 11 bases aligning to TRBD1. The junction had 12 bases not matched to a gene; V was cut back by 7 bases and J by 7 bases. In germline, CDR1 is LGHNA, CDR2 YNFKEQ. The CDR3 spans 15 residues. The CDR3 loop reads CASTNPDRGLEEQYF. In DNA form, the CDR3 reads TGTGCCAGCACTAACCCGGACAGGGGGCTGGAGGAGCAGTACTTC.

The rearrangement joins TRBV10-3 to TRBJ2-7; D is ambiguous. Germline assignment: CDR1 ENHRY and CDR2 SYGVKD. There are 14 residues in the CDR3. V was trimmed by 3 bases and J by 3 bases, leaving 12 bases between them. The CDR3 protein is CAISETAGGYEQYF. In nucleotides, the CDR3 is TGTGCCATCAGTGAAACGGCCGGCGGCTACGAGCAGTACTTC.

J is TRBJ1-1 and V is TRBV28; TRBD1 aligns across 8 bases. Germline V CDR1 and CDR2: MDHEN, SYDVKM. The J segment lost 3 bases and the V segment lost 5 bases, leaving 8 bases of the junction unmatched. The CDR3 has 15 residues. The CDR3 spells CASSPHSGQDTEAFF. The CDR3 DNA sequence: TGTGCCAGCAGTCCTCACTCGGGACAGGACACTGAAGCTTTCTTT. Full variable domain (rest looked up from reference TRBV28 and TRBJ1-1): DVKVTQSSRYLVKRTGEKVFLECVQDMDHENMFWYRQDPGLGLRLIYFSYDVKMKEKGDIPEGYSVSREKKERFSLILESASTNQTSMYLCASSPHSGQDTEAFFGQGTRLTVV.

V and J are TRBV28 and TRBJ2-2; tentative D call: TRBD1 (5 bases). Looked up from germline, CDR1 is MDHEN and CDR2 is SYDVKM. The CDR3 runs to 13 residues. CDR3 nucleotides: TGTGCGGCTATGGGGCAGGCGAACGGGGAGCTGTTTTTT. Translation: CAAMGQANGELFF.

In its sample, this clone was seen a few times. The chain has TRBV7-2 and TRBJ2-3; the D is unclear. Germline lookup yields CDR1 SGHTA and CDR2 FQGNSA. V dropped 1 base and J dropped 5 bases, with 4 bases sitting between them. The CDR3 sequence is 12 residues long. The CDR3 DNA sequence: TGTGCCAGCAGCTTAGTGAAAGATACGCAGTATTTT. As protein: CASSLVKDTQYF.

CDR3 in DNA: TGTGCCACACTGGTGGGGGGGCCAAGCAATCAGCCCCAGCATTTT. Its translation is CATLVGGPSNQPQHF. This rearrangement joins TRBV28 to TRBJ1-5; possible D gene TRBD1, 6 bases. The V gene's germline CDR1 is MDHEN and CDR2 SYDVKM. The CDR3 extends over 15 amino acids. The ends were cut back, 10 bases at V and 1 base at J, with 17 bases in the middle.

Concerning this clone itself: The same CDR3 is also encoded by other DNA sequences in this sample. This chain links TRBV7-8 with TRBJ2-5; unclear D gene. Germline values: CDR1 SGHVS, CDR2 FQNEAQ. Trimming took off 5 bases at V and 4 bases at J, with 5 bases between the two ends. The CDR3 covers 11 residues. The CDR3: CASSLVETQYF. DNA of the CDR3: TGTGCCAGCAGCCTGGTAGAGACCCAGTACTTC.

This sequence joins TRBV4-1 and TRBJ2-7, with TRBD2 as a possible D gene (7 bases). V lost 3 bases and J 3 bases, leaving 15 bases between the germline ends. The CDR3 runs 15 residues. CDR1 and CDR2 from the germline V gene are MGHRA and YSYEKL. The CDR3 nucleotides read TGCGCCAGCAGCCACCCGGGGAGGGGGTTCTACGAGCAGTACTTC. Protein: CASSHPGRGFYEQYF.